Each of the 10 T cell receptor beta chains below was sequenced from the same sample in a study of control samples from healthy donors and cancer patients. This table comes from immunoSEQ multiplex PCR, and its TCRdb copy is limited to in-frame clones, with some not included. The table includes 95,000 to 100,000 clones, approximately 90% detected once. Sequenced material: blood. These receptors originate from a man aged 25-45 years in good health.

The CDR3 here is CASSLGLRGTNTQYF. The CDR3 bases are TGCGCCAGCAGCTTGGGACTGCGGGGGACGAATACGCAGTATTTT. The chain is built from TRBV5-1 and TRBJ2-3; 7 nucleotides line up with TRBD2. Germline assignment: CDR1 SGHRS and CDR2 YFSETQ. There are 15 residues in the CDR3. V dropped 0 bases and J dropped 7; count of bases not matched to a gene: 8.

CDR3 in DNA: TGTGCCATCAGTCTACAGGGGAATCAGCCCCAGCATTTT. It yields the protein CAISLQGNQPQHF. This chain uses TRBV10-3 with TRBJ1-5; 7 bases are shared with TRBD1. Germline CDR1 and CDR2: ENHRY and SYGVKD. The CDR3 totals 13 residues. With V trimmed by 5 bases and J by 4 bases, 2 bases remained unmatched.

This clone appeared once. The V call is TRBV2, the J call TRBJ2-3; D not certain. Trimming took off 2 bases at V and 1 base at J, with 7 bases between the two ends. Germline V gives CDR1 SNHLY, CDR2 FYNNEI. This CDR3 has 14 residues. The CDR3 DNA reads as TGTGCCAGCAGTGAATTACTCCGCACAGATACGCAGTATTTT. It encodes CASSELLRTDTQYF.

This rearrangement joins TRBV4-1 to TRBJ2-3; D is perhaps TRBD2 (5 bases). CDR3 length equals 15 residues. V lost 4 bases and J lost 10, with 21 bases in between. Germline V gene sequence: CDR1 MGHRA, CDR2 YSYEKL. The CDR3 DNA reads TGCGCCAGCAGCCCGGGCCCTAGGGAGCCTGAGGCGCAGTATTTT. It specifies CASSPGPREPEAQYF.

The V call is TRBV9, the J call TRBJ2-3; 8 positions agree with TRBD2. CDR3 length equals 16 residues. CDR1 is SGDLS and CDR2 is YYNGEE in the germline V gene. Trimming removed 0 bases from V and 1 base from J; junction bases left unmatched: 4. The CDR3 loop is CASSVEGSGGTDTQYF. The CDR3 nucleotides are TGTGCCAGCAGCGTAGAGGGTAGCGGGGGCACAGATACGCAGTATTTT.

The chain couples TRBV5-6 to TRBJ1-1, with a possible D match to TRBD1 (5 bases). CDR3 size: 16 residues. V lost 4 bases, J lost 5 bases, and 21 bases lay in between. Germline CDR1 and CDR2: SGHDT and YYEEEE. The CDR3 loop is CASSLSGVPSGTEAFF. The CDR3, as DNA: TGTGCCAGCAGCCTATCGGGGGTCCCAAGTGGGACTGAAGCTTTCTTT.

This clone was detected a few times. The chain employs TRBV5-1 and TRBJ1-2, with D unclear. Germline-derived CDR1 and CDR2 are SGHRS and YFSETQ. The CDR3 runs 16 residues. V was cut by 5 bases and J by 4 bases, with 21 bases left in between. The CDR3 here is CASSLTEGTLIYGYTF. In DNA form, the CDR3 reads TGCGCCAGCAGTCTAACCGAGGGAACCCTTATCTATGGCTACACCTTC.

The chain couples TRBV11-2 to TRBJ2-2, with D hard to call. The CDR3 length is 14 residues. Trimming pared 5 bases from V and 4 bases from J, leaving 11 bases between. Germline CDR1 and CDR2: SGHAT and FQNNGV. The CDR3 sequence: CASSPSLTTGELFF. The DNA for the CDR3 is TGTGCCAGCAGCCCCTCTTTGACCACCGGGGAGCTGTTTTTT. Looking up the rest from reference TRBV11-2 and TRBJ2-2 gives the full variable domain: EAGVAQSPRYKIIEKRQSVAFWCNPISGHATLYWYQQILGQGPKLLIQFQNNGVVDDSQLPKDRFSAERLKGVDSTLKIQPAKLEDSAVYLCASSPSLTTGELFFGEGSRLTVL.

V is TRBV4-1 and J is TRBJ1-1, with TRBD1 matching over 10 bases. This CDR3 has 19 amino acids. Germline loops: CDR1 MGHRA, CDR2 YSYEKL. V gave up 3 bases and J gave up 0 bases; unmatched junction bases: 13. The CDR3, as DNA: TGCGCCAGCAGCCATCGTCCGGGGACAGGGGCTAAATTGAACACTGAAGCTTTCTTT. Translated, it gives CASSHRPGTGAKLNTEAFF.

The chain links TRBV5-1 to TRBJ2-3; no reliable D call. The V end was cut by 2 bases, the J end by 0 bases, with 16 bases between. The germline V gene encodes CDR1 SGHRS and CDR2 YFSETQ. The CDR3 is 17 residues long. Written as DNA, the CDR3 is TGCGCCAGCAGCTTATCTGGGTACAGTGGGAGCACAGATACGCAGTATTTT. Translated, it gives CASSLSGYSGSTDTQYF. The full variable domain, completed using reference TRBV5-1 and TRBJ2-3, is KAGVTQTPRYLIKTRGQQVTLSCSPISGHRSVSWYQQTPGQGLQFLFEYFSETQRNKGNFPGRFSGRQFSNSRSEMNVSTLELGDSALYLCASSLSGYSGSTDTQYFGPGTRLTVL.